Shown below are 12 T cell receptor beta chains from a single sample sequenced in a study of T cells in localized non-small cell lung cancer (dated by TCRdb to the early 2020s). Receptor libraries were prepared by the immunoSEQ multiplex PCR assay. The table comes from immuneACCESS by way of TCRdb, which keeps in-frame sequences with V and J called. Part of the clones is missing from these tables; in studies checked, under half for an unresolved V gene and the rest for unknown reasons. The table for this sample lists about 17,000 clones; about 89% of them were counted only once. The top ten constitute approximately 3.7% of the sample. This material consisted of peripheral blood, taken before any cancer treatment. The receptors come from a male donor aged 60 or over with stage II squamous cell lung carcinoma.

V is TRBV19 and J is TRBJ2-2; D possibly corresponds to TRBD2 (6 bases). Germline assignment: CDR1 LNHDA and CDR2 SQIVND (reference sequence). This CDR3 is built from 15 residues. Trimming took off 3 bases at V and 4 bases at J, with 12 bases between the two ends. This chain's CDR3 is CASSISGVFTGELFF. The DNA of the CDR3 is TGTGCCAGTAGTATTTCGGGAGTGTTCACCGGGGAGCTGTTTTTT.

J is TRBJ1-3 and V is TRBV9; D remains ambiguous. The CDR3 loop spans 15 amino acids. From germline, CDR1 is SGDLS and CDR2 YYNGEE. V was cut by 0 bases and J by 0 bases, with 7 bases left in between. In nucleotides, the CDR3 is TGTGCCAGCAGCGTAGGCCGAACCTCTGGAAACACCATATATTTT. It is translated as CASSVGRTSGNTIYF. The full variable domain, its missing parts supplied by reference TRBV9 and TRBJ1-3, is DSGVTQTPKHLITATGQRVTLRCSPRSGDLSVYWYQQSLDQGLQFLIQYYNGEERAKGNILERFSAQQFPDLHSELNLSSLELGDSALYFCASSVGRTSGNTIYFGEGSWLTVV.

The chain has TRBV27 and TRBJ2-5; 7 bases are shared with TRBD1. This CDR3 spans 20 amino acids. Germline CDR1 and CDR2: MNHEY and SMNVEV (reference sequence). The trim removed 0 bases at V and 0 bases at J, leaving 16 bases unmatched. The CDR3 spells CASSLSTGSGYNVDQETQYF. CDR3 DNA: TGTGCCAGCAGTTTATCGACAGGGTCTGGCTACAACGTGGACCAAGAGACCCAGTACTTC.

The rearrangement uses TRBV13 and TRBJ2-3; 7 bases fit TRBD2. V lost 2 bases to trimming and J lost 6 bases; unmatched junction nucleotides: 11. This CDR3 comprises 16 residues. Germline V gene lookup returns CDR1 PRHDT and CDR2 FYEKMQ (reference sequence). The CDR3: CASSLSGGSRIDTQYF. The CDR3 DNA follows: TGTGCCAGCAGCTTAAGCGGCGGGAGTAGGATTGATACGCAGTATTTT.

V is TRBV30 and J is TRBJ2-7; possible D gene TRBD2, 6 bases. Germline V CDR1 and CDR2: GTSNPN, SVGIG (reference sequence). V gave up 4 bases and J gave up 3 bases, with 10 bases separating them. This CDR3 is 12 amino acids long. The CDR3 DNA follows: TGTGCCTGGAACGGGGGAGGCTACGAGCAGTACTTC. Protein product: CAWNGGGYEQYF.

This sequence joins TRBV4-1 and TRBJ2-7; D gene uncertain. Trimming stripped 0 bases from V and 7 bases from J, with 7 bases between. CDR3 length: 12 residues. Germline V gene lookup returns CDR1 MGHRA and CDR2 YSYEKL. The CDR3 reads CASSQDLEEQYF. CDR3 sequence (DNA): TGCGCCAGCAGCCAAGATTTGGAGGAGCAGTACTTC.

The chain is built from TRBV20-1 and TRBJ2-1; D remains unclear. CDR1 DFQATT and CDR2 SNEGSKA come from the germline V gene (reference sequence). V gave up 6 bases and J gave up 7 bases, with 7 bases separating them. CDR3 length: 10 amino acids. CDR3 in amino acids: CSAVGNEQFF. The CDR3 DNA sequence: TGCAGTGCGGTAGGAAATGAGCAGTTCTTC.

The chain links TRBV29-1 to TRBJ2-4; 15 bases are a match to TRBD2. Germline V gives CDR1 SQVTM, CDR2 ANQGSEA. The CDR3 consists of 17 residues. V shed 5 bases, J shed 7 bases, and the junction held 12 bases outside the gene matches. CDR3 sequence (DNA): TGCAGCGTTCCCGGACTAGCGGGAGGGAAGGTGGGGAACATTCAGTACTTC. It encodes CSVPGLAGGKVGNIQYF.

Here the CDR3 DNA reads TGCGCCAGCAGTGAGTCTATAGGGTTCCTCTATGGCTACACCTTC. Translation gives CASSESIGFLYGYTF. The chain uses TRBV10-1 and TRBJ1-2; D gene unclear. CDR1 and CDR2 (germline): WNHNN, SYGVQD (reference sequence). This CDR3 is built from 15 residues. The V end was cut by 0 bases, the J end by 4 bases, with 12 bases between.

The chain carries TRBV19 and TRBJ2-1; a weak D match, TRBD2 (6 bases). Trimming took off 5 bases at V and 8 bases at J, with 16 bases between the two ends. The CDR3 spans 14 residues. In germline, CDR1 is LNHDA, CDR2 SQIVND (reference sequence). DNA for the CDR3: TGTGCCAGTAGTTGGGGACTGCCTTTGGATGAGCAGTTCTTC. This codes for CASSWGLPLDEQFF.

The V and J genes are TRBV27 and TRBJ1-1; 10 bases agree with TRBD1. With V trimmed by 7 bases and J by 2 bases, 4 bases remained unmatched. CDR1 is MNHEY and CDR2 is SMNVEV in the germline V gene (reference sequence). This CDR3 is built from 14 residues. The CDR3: CASTKTGGNTEAFF. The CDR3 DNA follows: TGTGCCAGCACCAAGACAGGGGGCAACACTGAAGCTTTCTTT.

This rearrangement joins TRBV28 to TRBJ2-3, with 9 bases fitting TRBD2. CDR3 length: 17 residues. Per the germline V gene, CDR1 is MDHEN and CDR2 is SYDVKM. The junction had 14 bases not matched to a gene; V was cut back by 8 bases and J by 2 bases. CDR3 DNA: TGTGCCAGCCGAGGGCGGGGGGGGCCGAAATTCACAGATACGCAGTATTTT. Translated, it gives CASRGRGGPKFTDTQYF.